This T cell receptor (beta chain) was obtained from a study of patients and donors after allogeneic stem cell transplantation. This clonotype was found a few times. CDR3 length: 18 amino acids. V shed 0 bases and J 4 bases; nucleotides not matched to a gene: 9. The germline V gene has CDR1 MNHEY and CDR2 SVGAGI. TCRdb re-called the RT-PCR reads with MiXCR, one entry per CDR3 protein. Among 920,000 or so distinct CDR3 sequences, about 20% were seen once, and the ten largest hold 5.5% to 6.5%. What was sequenced was blood, either unsorted or a sorted T cell fraction (not recorded which). This chain uses TRBV6-5 with TRBJ2-1; 10 bases align to TRBD1. The receptor comes from a human donor who was either an allogeneic HSCT recipient or a stem cell or donor lymphocyte infusion donor (not recorded which). It is not recorded whose cells these are; they may come from a transplant donor. The CDR3 region is CASSYSSVRDRGYNEQFF. As DNA, the CDR3 is TGTGCCAGCAGTTACTCGAGTGTCCGGGACAGGGGTTACAATGAGCAGTTCTTC.